This TCR beta chain was obtained from a study of CXCR3-negative and CXCR3-positive naive CD8 T cells. As regards this clonotype: Its antigen is not identified.

The study made its TRB cDNA libraries by 5' RACE, adding UMI labels. Using the 5' RACE reads, TCRdb records one entry per CDR3 protein without DNA. The repertoire table contains around 63,000 distinct CDR3 sequences. Study conclusions and caveats: Both naive subsets showed comparably high diversity, and memory CD8+ cells showed much lower diversity. The study found more hydrophobic TRB CDR3s in CXCR3-positive naive cells than in CXCR3-negative naive cells.

The CDR3 spans 16 residues. Germline V lookup: CDR1 DFQATT, CDR2 SNEGSKA (reference sequence). Sample: naive CXCR3+ CD8+ T cells from blood. Described subset: CD45RO-CCR7+CD27+CD95- naive CD8+ T cells expressing CXCR3 (TNR3+). The rearrangement joins TRBV20-1 to TRBJ1-1; TCRdb calls TRBD1, which cannot be checked without DNA. The source of this sequence is a human donor in good health. Some clones in this sample may be carry-over from other donors' samples. This CDR3 is CSARDLLGQTNTEAFF.